Presented here are 13 T cell receptor beta chains from one specimen sequenced in a study of blood T cell repertoires in COVID-19. The data were produced by immunoSEQ multiplex PCR, yet TCRdb's version contains in-frame clones alone and is incomplete. Of about 110,000 clones listed, 75% to 90% were seen once; the top ten hold around 8%. Material for sequencing was peripheral blood. Receptors were obtained from a woman between 35 and 50 years old with acute or convalescent COVID-19.

CDR3 nucleotide sequence: TGTGCCAGCAGCCCGTCGACTAGCGCGATACCGTTCTTC. Protein: CASSPSTSAIPFF. This chain uses TRBV11-2 with TRBJ2-1, with 8 bases identical to TRBD2. The CDR3 runs 13 residues. In germline, CDR1 is SGHAT, CDR2 FQNNGV. V gave up 5 bases and J gave up 15 bases; unmatched junction bases: 12.

The chain uses TRBV6-5 and TRBJ1-2; D call uncertain. Germline CDR1 MNHEY, CDR2 SVGAGI. The CDR3 extends over 15 amino acids. Trimming stripped 4 bases from V and 2 bases from J, with 14 bases between. The CDR3 here is CASSSTRSQNYGYTF. CDR3 nucleotides: TGTGCCAGCAGTTCTACGAGGTCTCAGAACTATGGCTACACCTTC.

The chain employs TRBV20-1 and TRBJ1-1; unclear D gene. Germline V CDR1 and CDR2: DFQATT, SNEGSKA (reference sequence). Deletions cut 5 bases from V and 1 base from J, with 5 bases between. This CDR3 has 11 residues. The DNA for the CDR3 is TGCAGTGCTTCAGAGAACACTGAAGCTTTCTTT. As protein: CSASENTEAFF.

V is TRBV9 and J is TRBJ1-5, with 9 bases matching TRBD1. Losses at the gene ends were 4 bases for V and 11 bases for J; bases not matched to a gene: 4. The CDR3 contains 12 residues. CDR1 is SGDLS, CDR2 YYNGEE, per germline. The CDR3 is CASSPGQGTQHF. The CDR3 DNA sequence: TGTGCCAGCAGCCCGGGACAGGGAACCCAGCATTTT.

This chain connects TRBV6-2 or TRBV6-3 to TRBJ2-5, with 9 bases matching TRBD1. V lost 6 bases, J lost 1 base, and 3 bases stayed unmatched. This CDR3 has 14 amino acids. Germline V gene sequence: CDR1 MNHEY, CDR2 SVGEGT. CDR3 nucleotides: TGTGCCAGCAGCACAGGGGGCTTCCAAGAGACCCAGTACTTC. Translated: CASSTGGFQETQYF.

The V and J genes are TRBV5-1 and TRBJ1-2; D unresolved. Trimming pared 0 bases from V and 5 bases from J, leaving 17 bases between. There are 16 residues in the CDR3. Germline lookup yields CDR1 SGHRS and CDR2 YFSETQ. The CDR3 loop is CASSLGPMRDLYGYTF. DNA for the CDR3: TGCGCCAGCAGCTTGGGTCCCATGAGGGATCTTTATGGCTACACCTTC.

This clone appeared once. The chain uses TRBV19 and TRBJ1-2; 7 bases are shared with TRBD1. CDR3 length equals 13 residues. From germline, CDR1 is LNHDA and CDR2 SQIVND (reference sequence). Trimming cost V 6 bases and J 5 bases; bases outside gene matches: 6. Here the CDR3 DNA reads TGTGCCAGTAGGTACAGGGGCGAGTATGGCTACACCTTC. Its protein is CASRYRGEYGYTF.

The chain is built from TRBV4-2 and TRBJ1-1, with TRBD1 identical over 7 bases. The CDR3 extends over 15 amino acids. Germline-derived CDR1 and CDR2 are LGHNA and YNFKEQ. V shed 4 bases, J shed 1 base, and the junction held 6 bases outside the gene matches. CDR3 in DNA: TGTGCCAGCAGCCCACACAGGGGCGGGAACACTGAAGCTTTCTTT. Amino acid sequence: CASSPHRGGNTEAFF.

This clone was counted ten times or more. The CDR3 reads CASSESIDRYYGYTF. Here the CDR3 DNA reads TGCGCCAGCAGTGAGTCGATTGACAGGTACTATGGCTACACCTTC. J is TRBJ1-2 and V is TRBV10-2; D might be TRBD1 (6 bases). V was clipped by 0 bases and J by 3 bases, with 11 bases between them. The germline CDR1 and CDR2 sequences are WSHSY and SAAADI. CDR3 length: 15 residues.

The rearrangement uses TRBV4-1 and TRBJ1-5, with TRBD1 matching over 8 bases. Germline V gene lookup returns CDR1 MGHRA and CDR2 YSYEKL. V was pared by 6 bases and J by 0 bases, with 4 bases of the junction left unmatched. The CDR3 extends over 15 amino acids. In DNA form, the CDR3 reads TGCGCCAGCAGAATAACAGGGGGTAGCAATCAGCCCCAGCATTTT. It encodes CASRITGGSNQPQHF.

J is TRBJ2-2 and V is TRBV30; 12 bases map to TRBD2. Trimming took 5 bases from V and 8 from J; bases not matched to a gene: 12. The CDR3 extends over 16 amino acids. Per the germline V gene, CDR1 is GTSNPN and CDR2 is SVGIG (reference sequence). For the CDR3, the DNA is TGTGCCTGGCTTACGTCAAGACTAGCGGGGGAGGGGGAGCTGTTTTTT. This sequence encodes CAWLTSRLAGEGELFF.

The chain combines TRBV5-5 with TRBJ2-7; 8 nucleotides agree with TRBD2. Trimming cost V 5 bases and J 3 bases; bases outside gene matches: 10. The CDR3 covers 15 residues. Germline CDR1 is SGHKS and CDR2 is YYEKEE (reference sequence). Here the CDR3 DNA reads TGTGCCAGCAGAACCTTTGGCCGGGGGGGCTACGAGCAGTACTTC. Residues: CASRTFGRGGYEQYF.

This clone appeared once. This rearrangement joins TRBV9 to TRBJ2-3; D might be TRBD2 (6 bases). Germline V gives CDR1 SGDLS, CDR2 YYNGEE. V was shortened by 3 bases and J by 7 bases, with 24 bases between the two germline ends. CDR3 size: 17 residues. This CDR3 reads CASSDEGGSKGWNTQYF. DNA for the CDR3: TGTGCCAGCAGCGACGAGGGAGGCTCCAAGGGCTGGAATACGCAGTATTTT.